Listed here are 9 T cell receptor beta chains from one sample, sequenced in a study of identifying expanded T cells in peripheral blood. Generated by immunoSEQ multiplex PCR, the TCRdb table keeps only in-frame clones and is missing some. The table has tens of thousands of clones, roughly four fifths seen once. Sequencing was carried out using blood. These receptors were obtained from a person between 18 and 75 years old in good health.

This clone appeared once. V and J are TRBV7-2 and TRBJ2-3; 11 positions agree with TRBD2. With V trimmed by 5 bases and J by 7 bases, 11 bases remained unmatched. CDR3 length: 16 residues. Germline assignment: CDR1 SGHTA and CDR2 FQGNSA. CDR3 protein: CASSVTSGSSPHTQYF. In DNA, the CDR3 is TGTGCCAGCAGCGTAACTAGCGGGAGTTCCCCTCATACGCAGTATTTT.

The chain uses TRBV7-9 and TRBJ2-1; the D gene is possibly TRBD1 (6 bases). CDR1 is SEHNR, CDR2 FQNEAQ, per germline (reference sequence). The CDR3 sequence is 13 residues long. Trimming left V 4 bases short and J 9 bases short, with 13 bases between. This CDR3 is CASSSPQGSEQFF. Written as DNA, the CDR3 is TGTGCCAGCAGCTCCCCACAGGGTAGTGAGCAGTTCTTC. Drawing the rest from reference TRBV7-9 and TRBJ2-1, the complete variable domain is DTGVSQNPRHKITKRGQNVTFRCDPISEHNRLYWYRQTLGQGPEFLTYFQNEAQLEKSRLLSDRFSAERPKGSFSTLEIQRTEQGDSAMYLCASSSPQGSEQFFGPGTRLTVL.

The gene calls are TRBV6-5 and TRBJ1-5; unclear D gene. The CDR3 has 15 residues. V gave up 0 bases and J gave up 1 base, with 7 bases separating them. Germline CDR1 is MNHEY and CDR2 is SVGAGI. CDR3 DNA: TGTGCCAGCAGTTACTCATGGAGGAGCAATCAGCCCCAGCATTTT. Its protein product is CASSYSWRSNQPQHF.

This chain uses TRBV7-2 with TRBJ2-1; a weak D match, TRBD1 (5 bases). The CDR3 covers 12 residues. Germline CDR1 SGHTA, CDR2 FQGNSA. V was shortened by 2 bases and J by 6 bases, with 5 bases between the two germline ends. CDR3 loop: CASSLQGNEQFF. Here the CDR3 DNA reads TGTGCCAGCAGCTTACAGGGCAATGAGCAGTTCTTC.

This chain links TRBV19 with TRBJ1-2, with 9 bases fitting TRBD1. The germline V gene has CDR1 LNHDA and CDR2 SQIVND (reference sequence). The CDR3 runs 13 residues. With 6 bases clipped from V and 3 bases from J, the junction kept 2 bases outside the gene matches. The DNA for the CDR3 is TGTGCCAGTAGCGGACAGGGGTACTATGGCTACACCTTC. This translates into CASSGQGYYGYTF.

This chain links TRBV30 with TRBJ1-3, with 7 bases aligning to TRBD1. The trim removed 0 bases at V and 3 bases at J, leaving 2 bases unmatched. CDR1 is GTSNPN and CDR2 is SVGIG in the germline V gene (reference sequence). The CDR3 covers 14 residues. CDR3 protein: CAWSVGDSGNTIYF. CDR3 DNA sequence: TGTGCCTGGAGTGTAGGGGACAGTGGAAACACCATATATTTT.

The chain uses TRBV18 and TRBJ2-5, with a tentative D call TRBD1 (5 bases). The germline V and J ends were trimmed by 3 bases and 3 bases, with 5 bases remaining between them. From germline, CDR1 is KGHSH and CDR2 LQKENI. The CDR3 is 12 amino acids. Written as DNA, the CDR3 is TGTGCCAGCTCACCGACAGAAGAGACCCAGTACTTC. Translating it yields CASSPTEETQYF. The whole variable domain, remainder taken from reference TRBV18 and TRBJ2-5, is NAGVMQNPRHLVRRRGQEARLRCSPMKGHSHVYWYRQLPEEGLKFMVYLQKENIIDESGMPKERFSAEFPKEGPSILRIQQVVRGDSAAYFCASSPTEETQYFGPGTRLLVL.

The V and J genes are TRBV9 and TRBJ1-3; D not resolved. CDR1 and CDR2 (germline): SGDLS, YYNGEE. The V end lost 6 bases, the J end lost 1 base, and 14 bases lay between the germline ends. There are 15 residues in the CDR3. CDR3 DNA: TGTGCCAGCACCCGTAATGAGCGATCTGGAAACACCATATATTTT. This gives the protein CASTRNERSGNTIYF.

The CDR3, as DNA: TGCGCCAGCAGCTGGGACAGGGGAACCCACTCCTACGAGCAGTACTTC. It translates to CASSWDRGTHSYEQYF. This chain connects TRBV5-1 to TRBJ2-7; 10 nucleotides agree with TRBD1. CDR3 length equals 16 residues. Per germline, CDR1 SGHRS and CDR2 YFSETQ. With 3 bases clipped from V and 0 bases from J, the junction kept 6 bases outside the gene matches.